This T cell receptor (beta chain) was captured by sequencing in a study of T-cell memory formation after mild COVID-19. TCRdb re-called the 5' RACE reads with MiXCR, one entry per CDR3 protein. The data contain a few hundred thousand distinct CDR3 sequences, approximately 14% of them seen just once; the ten biggest clones take up around 22%. The sample taken for sequencing was PBMCs or a T cell subset sorted from them (not recorded which). This receptor was identified in a man in his late teens or twenties who had mild COVID-19 (a few samples of this study predate the infection). Cell type and time point are not known.

Here the CDR3 reads CASSSPFQGGTDTQYF. The CDR3 region has the DNA TGTGCCAGCAGCTCGCCTTTTCAGGGCGGGACAGATACGCAGTATTTT. The rearrangement links TRBV7-9 to TRBJ2-3, with D perhaps given as TRBD1 or TRBD2 (5 bases each). Trimming stripped 4 bases from V and 3 bases from J, with 17 bases between. CDR1 and CDR2 (germline): SEHNR, FQNEAQ (reference sequence). The CDR3 runs to 16 residues.